Below, 24 T cell receptor beta chains from the same sample are listed, as sequenced in a study of identifying expanded T cells in peripheral blood. The repertoire was sequenced with immunoSEQ multiplex PCR; TCRdb's copy has only in-frame clones and lacks some. The sample has fewer than 85,000 clones; about nine tenths are singletons. The sample taken for sequencing was blood. Receptors were obtained from a person between 18 and 75 years old in good health.

This clone was seen a handful of times. V usage is TRBV6-5 and J usage is TRBJ1-5; the D gene is possibly TRBD1 (5 bases). V shed 11 bases and J shed 7 bases, with 12 bases lying between them. The length of the CDR3 is 11 residues. Per germline, CDR1 MNHEY and CDR2 SVGAGI. The CDR3: CAGSGSQPQHF. The CDR3 bases are TGTGCCGGATCAGGGAGCCAGCCCCAGCATTTT.

The chain carries TRBV27 and TRBJ1-5; no clear D. Germline loops: CDR1 MNHEY, CDR2 SMNVEV (reference sequence). This CDR3 is 13 amino acids long. The V end was cut by 5 bases, the J end by 0 bases, with 5 bases between. Here the CDR3 reads CASSHSSNQPQHF. The CDR3, as DNA: TGTGCCAGCAGTCATAGTAGCAATCAGCCCCAGCATTTT.

The chain uses TRBV5-6 and TRBJ1-1; D gene unclear. The CDR3 covers 14 residues. The ends were cut back, 4 bases at V and 11 bases at J, with 21 bases in the middle. Germline CDR1 SGHDT, CDR2 YYEEEE. The CDR3 bases are TGTGCCAGCAGCCATCACACTTCCTATCCTGCCGCTTTCTTT. Translated: CASSHHTSYPAAFF.

J is TRBJ2-5 and V is TRBV12-2. TRBV12-2 has pseudogene status. The length of the CDR3 is 13 residues. The CDR3 DNA reads TGTGCAAGTCGCTTAGAGGTAGGGGAGACCCAGTACTTC. Its protein is CASRLEVGETQYF.

The chain combines TRBV14 with TRBJ2-3; tentatively, D is TRBD1 or TRBD2 (6 bases each). This CDR3 contains 15 residues. The germline gives CDR1 SGHDN, CDR2 FVKESK. The germline V and J ends were trimmed by 2 bases and 0 bases, with 9 bases remaining between them. The CDR3 is CASSQRGASTDTQYF. CDR3 DNA: TGTGCCAGCAGCCAAAGGGGGGCTAGCACAGATACGCAGTATTTT.

This clone was observed a single time. The chain combines TRBV7-2 with TRBJ2-3; D uncertain. The CDR3 runs to 15 residues. CDR1 and CDR2 (germline): SGHTA, FQGNSA. Deletions cut 1 base from V and 5 bases from J, with 13 bases between. CDR3 sequence reads: CASSLVSGGLDTQYF. The CDR3 DNA reads as TGTGCCAGCAGCTTAGTGTCCGGCGGATTAGATACGCAGTATTTT. The full variable domain, rest sourced from reference TRBV7-2 and TRBJ2-3, is GAGVSQSPSNKVTEKGKDVELRCDPISGHTALYWYRQSLGQGLEFLIYFQGNSAPDKSGLPSDRFSAERTGGSVSTLTIQRTQQEDSAVYLCASSLVSGGLDTQYFGPGTRLTVL.

V is TRBV25-1 and J is TRBJ2-3; no clear D gene. The CDR3 runs to 14 residues. Looked up from germline, CDR1 is MGHDK and CDR2 is SYGVNS. Trimming removed 7 bases from V and 0 bases from J, with 11 bases in between. CDR3 coding DNA: TGTGCCAGCACCGGCCTCACTAGCACAGATACGCAGTATTTT. Translating gives CASTGLTSTDTQYF.

The chain couples TRBV2 to TRBJ2-1; 13 bases line up with TRBD2. Trimming at V came to 11 bases and at J to 1 base, leaving 11 bases not matched to a gene. The CDR3 covers 17 residues. Germline CDR1 SNHLY, CDR2 FYNNEI. The CDR3: CARTRTSGRRSYNEQFF. The CDR3 DNA reads as TGTGCCCGAACCAGGACTAGCGGGAGACGATCCTACAATGAGCAGTTCTTC.

V is TRBV4-3 and J is TRBJ2-6; maybe TRBD1 (5 bases). The CDR3 totals 17 residues. Germline CDR1 is LGHNA and CDR2 is YSLEER. The V end lost 0 bases, the J end lost 0 bases, and 9 bases lay between the germline ends. For the CDR3, the DNA is TGCGCCAGCAGCCAAGATGGGGCAGGCTCTGGGGCCAACGTCCTGACTTTC. Translated, it gives CASSQDGAGSGANVLTF.

V and J are TRBV7-8 and TRBJ1-5; D possibly corresponds to TRBD1 (6 bases). Per the germline V gene, CDR1 is SGHVS and CDR2 is FQNEAQ. V lost 0 bases and J lost 7, with 10 bases in between. The CDR3 loop spans 14 amino acids. The CDR3 DNA reads TGTGCCAGCAGCTTAGCCGGGGGCAGGCAGCCCCAGCATTTT. This translates into CASSLAGGRQPQHF.

V usage is TRBV10-3 and J usage is TRBJ1-1; 7 nucleotides agree with TRBD1. The J segment lost 3 bases and the V segment lost 6 bases, leaving 7 bases of the junction unmatched. The CDR3 contains 14 residues. Germline CDR1 ENHRY, CDR2 SYGVKD. The DNA of the CDR3 is TGTGCCATCAGCGACAGACAGGGTTACACTGAAGCTTTCTTT. Translating it yields CAISDRQGYTEAFF.

The CDR3 reads CASSGHLTDTQYF. CDR3 nucleotide sequence: TGTGCCAGCAGTGGTCATCTCACAGATACGCAGTATTTT. The chain is built from TRBV2 and TRBJ2-3, with D unresolved. Germline lookup yields CDR1 SNHLY and CDR2 FYNNEI. The CDR3 extends over 13 amino acids. Trimming removed 4 bases from V and 2 bases from J, with 7 bases in between.

The table lists this clone with a count of one. V usage is TRBV7-6 and J usage is TRBJ2-1; the D gene is possibly TRBD1 (6 bases). V was pared by 1 base and J by 10 bases, with 14 bases between. This CDR3 comprises 14 residues. Germline loops: CDR1 SGHVS, CDR2 FNYEAQ. The CDR3 spells CASSLEGQMNEQFF. The CDR3 DNA follows: TGTGCCAGCAGCTTAGAAGGACAGATGAACGAGCAGTTCTTC.

The chain joins TRBV5-1 to TRBJ1-2; D is ambiguous. The CDR3 loop spans 17 amino acids. The ends were cut back, 1 base at V and 1 base at J, with 17 bases in the middle. Germline V gene sequence: CDR1 SGHRS, CDR2 YFSETQ. The CDR3 reads CASSLNFGSGFNYGYTF. Written as DNA, the CDR3 is TGCGCCAGCAGCTTGAATTTTGGCAGCGGATTTAACTATGGCTACACCTTC. Drawing the rest from reference TRBV5-1 and TRBJ1-2, the complete variable domain is KAGVTQTPRYLIKTRGQQVTLSCSPISGHRSVSWYQQTPGQGLQFLFEYFSETQRNKGNFPGRFSGRQFSNSRSEMNVSTLELGDSALYLCASSLNFGSGFNYGYTFGSGTRLTVV.

The V gene is TRBV21-1, the J gene TRBJ2-1; the table gives TRBD2 as D, unverified against the DNA. TRBV21-1 is marked as a pseudogene. There are 17 residues in the CDR3. The chain's CDR3 is CASSKGARESSYNEQFF. The DNA of the CDR3 is TGTGCCAGCAGCAAAGGAGCTCGAGAAAGTTCCTACAATGAGCAGTTCTTC.

The genes are TRBV7-2 and TRBJ2-3; 7 bases are shared with TRBD2. Germline CDR1 reads SGHTA; CDR2 reads FQGNSA. The CDR3 contains 14 residues. The J segment lost 2 bases and the V segment lost 11 bases, leaving 10 bases of the junction unmatched. The CDR3 nucleotides are TGTGCCGGGTCTATGGGGAGGGTCACAGATACGCAGTATTTT. Protein product: CAGSMGRVTDTQYF.

The J gene is TRBJ1-1, the V gene TRBV10-2, with D hard to call. The CDR3 contains 15 residues. Germline CDR1 WSHSY, CDR2 SAAADI. V lost 1 base and J 1 base, leaving 10 bases between the germline ends. In DNA, the CDR3 is TGCGCCAGCAGTGAGTTTACATTCAGGAACACTGAAGCTTTCTTT. Residues: CASSEFTFRNTEAFF.

V gene TRBV6-5 combines with J gene TRBJ2-5, with TRBD2 as a possible D gene (5 bases). The germline V gene encodes CDR1 MNHEY and CDR2 SVGAGI. The CDR3 loop spans 15 amino acids. Between the trimmed V and J ends, which lost 0 bases and 5 bases, there was a span of 13 bases. The CDR3 is CASSYSWERSETQYF. DNA of the CDR3: TGTGCCAGCAGTTACTCGTGGGAGAGGTCGGAGACCCAGTACTTC.

This rearrangement joins TRBV4-3 to TRBJ2-2; no clear D gene. In germline, CDR1 is LGHNA, CDR2 YSLEER. The CDR3 is 15 residues long. V was trimmed by 4 bases and J by 2 bases, leaving 11 bases between them. CDR3 coding DNA: TGCGCCAGCAGCCTTAGACCCGGAAACACCGGGGAGCTGTTTTTT. Its translation: CASSLRPGNTGELFF.

This clone appeared once. V gene TRBV4-1 combines with J gene TRBJ2-7; possible D gene TRBD2, 6 bases. The CDR3 has 16 residues. Trimming took off 0 bases at V and 7 bases at J, with 19 bases between the two ends. Germline CDR1 is MGHRA and CDR2 is YSYEKL. In DNA form, the CDR3 reads TGCGCCAGCAGCCAAGAAACAACTAGCTATGTGGGGGAGCAGTACTTC. Translating gives CASSQETTSYVGEQYF.

The rearrangement links TRBV4-2 to TRBJ2-7, with TRBD2 matching over 7 bases. Per the germline V gene, CDR1 is LGHNA and CDR2 is YNFKEQ. V lost 0 bases to trimming and J lost 4 bases; unmatched junction nucleotides: 3. CDR3 length: 14 amino acids. CDR3 sequence: CASSQEKRGYEQYF. In nucleotides, the CDR3 is TGTGCCAGCAGCCAAGAAAAGCGGGGTTACGAGCAGTACTTC.

The chain employs TRBV4-1 and TRBJ2-2; TRBD2 aligns across 9 bases. Germline V gene lookup returns CDR1 MGHRA and CDR2 YSYEKL. The junction had 9 bases not matched to a gene; V was cut back by 1 base and J by 6 bases. The CDR3 sequence is 17 residues long. CDR3 bases: TGCGCCAGCAGCCAAGTAGATTTGGGACTAGCATCCGGGGAGCTGTTTTTT. The encoded protein is CASSQVDLGLASGELFF.

The V and J genes are TRBV9 and TRBJ2-1, with D unresolved. Trimming removed 5 bases from V and 6 bases from J, with 15 bases in between. Germline assignment: CDR1 SGDLS and CDR2 YYNGEE. The CDR3 has 14 amino acids. The CDR3 loop is CASSLSGPRNEQFF. As DNA, the CDR3 is TGTGCCAGCAGTCTTAGTGGGCCCCGCAATGAGCAGTTCTTC.

The chain carries TRBV11-3 and TRBJ2-2; TRBD2 aligns across 8 bases. The CDR3 consists of 16 residues. Germline V gives CDR1 SGHNT, CDR2 YENEEA. Trimming removed 5 bases from V and 4 bases from J; junction bases left unmatched: 9. CDR3 nucleotide sequence: TGTGCCAGCAGCCCTCTAACGGGAGGGGGCACCGGGGAGCTGTTTTTT. It is translated as CASSPLTGGGTGELFF.